A single T cell receptor (beta chain) is shown here with its context. Its antigen is as yet unknown. With 60 Vbeta and 13 Jbeta primers, the PCR was carried out. Generated by immunoSEQ multiplex PCR, the TCRdb table keeps only in-frame clones and is missing some. The sample shows about 180,000 clones, around 75% of them seen only once. The V gene lost 4 bases and the J gene lost 2 bases, with 5 bases spanning the gap. The CDR3 contains 12 residues. Germline CDR1 and CDR2: MDHEN and SYDVKM. Donors counted as nominally healthy when sampled, yet unrecorded immune exposures were likely. The source of the sample is a study of cytomegalovirus exposure and HLA in healthy donors. Study-wide results and caveats: Likely technical artifact: a cluster of highly shared sequence variants.

Sequencing was performed on PBMCs. The sequence was obtained from a male donor in good health and CMV-seronegative. This chain joins TRBV28 and TRBJ1-2; the D is unclear. The CDR3 DNA reads as TGTGCCAGCAGTTACAGAAACTATGGCTACACCTTC. Protein: CASSYRNYGYTF.